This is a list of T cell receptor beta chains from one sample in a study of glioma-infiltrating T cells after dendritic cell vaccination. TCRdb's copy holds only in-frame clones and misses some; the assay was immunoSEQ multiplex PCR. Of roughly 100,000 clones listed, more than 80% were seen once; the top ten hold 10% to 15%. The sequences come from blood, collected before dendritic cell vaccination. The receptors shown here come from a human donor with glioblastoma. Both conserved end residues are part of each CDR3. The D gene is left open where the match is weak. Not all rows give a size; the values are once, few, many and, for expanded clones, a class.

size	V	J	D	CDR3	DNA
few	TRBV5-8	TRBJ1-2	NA	CASTPLRGGGYTF	TGTGCCAGCACTCCTCTCAGAGGAGGTGGCTACACCTTC
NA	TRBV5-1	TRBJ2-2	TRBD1	CASNPGTVLNTGELFF	TGCGCCAGCAATCCCGGGACAGTGCTGAACACCGGGGAGCTGTTTTTT
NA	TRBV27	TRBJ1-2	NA	CASRRWGQSGGYTF	TGTGCCAGCAGACGGTGGGGACAATCGGGCGGCTACACCTTC
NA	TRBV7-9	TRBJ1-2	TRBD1	CASSAGTGSPGYTF	TGTGCCAGCAGCGCCGGGACAGGTTCCCCAGGCTACACCTTC
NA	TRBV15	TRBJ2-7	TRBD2	CATSRESGGAREQYF	TGTGCCACCAGCAGAGAAAGCGGGGGGGCGCGCGAGCAGTACTTC
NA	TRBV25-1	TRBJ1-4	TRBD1	CASSGYGTGGEKLFF	TGTGCCAGCAGTGGCTACGGGACAGGGGGCGAAAAACTGTTTTTT
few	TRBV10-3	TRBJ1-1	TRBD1	CAISAGQGVVSEAFF	TGTGCCATCAGTGCCGGACAGGGGGTTGTCAGTGAAGCTTTCTTT
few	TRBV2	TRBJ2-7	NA	CASSARYEQYF	TGTGCCAGCAGTGCCCGGTACGAGCAGTACTTC
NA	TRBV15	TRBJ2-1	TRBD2	CATKRGGSSYNEQFF	TGTGCCACTAAACGGGGCGGGAGCTCCTACAATGAGCAGTTCTTC
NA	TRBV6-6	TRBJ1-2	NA	CASSYSGGDYGYTF	TGTGCCAGCAGTTACTCGGGGGGGGACTATGGCTACACCTTC
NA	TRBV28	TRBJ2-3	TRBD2	CASSSASGGATDTQYF	TGTGCCAGCAGTTCCGCTAGCGGGGGGGCGACAGATACGCAGTATTTT
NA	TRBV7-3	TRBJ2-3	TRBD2	CASSWTSGGAEDTQYF	TGTGCCAGCAGCTGGACTAGCGGGGGGGCTGAAGATACGCAGTATTTT
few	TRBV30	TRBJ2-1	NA	CAWSGDRYYNEQFF	TGTGCCTGGAGTGGAGACAGGTACTACAATGAGCAGTTCTTC
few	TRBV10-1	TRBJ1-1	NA	CASSAGGGYTEAFF	TGCGCCAGCAGTGCGGGGGGGGGCTACACTGAAGCTTTCTTT
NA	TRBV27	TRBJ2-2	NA	CASSLSGAGELFF	TGTGCCAGCAGTTTATCAGGGGCCGGGGAGCTGTTTTTT
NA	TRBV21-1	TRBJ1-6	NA	CASSRSQGVLNSPLHF	TGTGCCAGCAGCAGAAGCCAGGGCGTCTTAAATTCACCCCTCCACTTT
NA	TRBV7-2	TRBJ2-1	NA	CASSLVLNPGDNEQFF	TGTGCCAGCAGCTTAGTTCTGAACCCGGGGGACAATGAGCAGTTCTTC
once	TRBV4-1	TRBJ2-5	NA	CASSQDGGDQYF	TGCGCCAGCAGCCAAGATGGCGGAGACCAGTACTTC
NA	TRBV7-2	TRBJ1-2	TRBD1	CASSWDGTGGSYTF	TGTGCCAGCAGCTGGGATGGGACAGGGGGAAGCTACACCTTC
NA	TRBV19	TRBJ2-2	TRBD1	CASSIPYRGLDTGELFF	TGTGCCAGTAGTATCCCCTACAGGGGCCTCGACACCGGGGAGCTGTTTTTT
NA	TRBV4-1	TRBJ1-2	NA	CASSHISRDTTETYGYTF	TGCGCCAGCAGCCACATAAGTCGGGACACCACAGAAACTTATGGCTACACCTTC
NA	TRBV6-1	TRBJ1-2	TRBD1	CASSAAGGNYGYTF	TGTGCCAGCAGTGCGGCAGGGGGAAACTATGGCTACACCTTC
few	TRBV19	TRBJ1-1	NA	CASSMTGVNTEAFF	TGTGCCAGTAGTATGACAGGCGTTAACACTGAAGCTTTCTTT
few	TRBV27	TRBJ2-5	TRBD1	CASSFRTGGGGAQYF	TGTGCCAGCAGTTTTCGGACAGGGGGTGGGGGGGCCCAGTACTTC